A selection of T cell receptor beta chains follows, all from one sample in a study of blood T cell repertoires in COVID-19. Clones were sequenced by immunoSEQ multiplex PCR, and TCRdb holds only the in-frame ones, with some missing. The sample carries 200,000 to 300,000 clones, about 86% recorded once. Sequencing was carried out using peripheral blood. The source is a man aged 30 to 45 with active or convalescent COVID-19. Both conserved end residues are part of each CDR3. A D gene is named only where the DNA matches it firmly. Clone sizes are given selectively: once, few, many, or a class where the clone is expanded.

d_call: .
j_call: TRBJ2-2
v_call: TRBV10-1
clone_size: few
cdr3_nt: TGCGCCAGCGGTAGCGGCACCGGGGAGCTGTTTTTT
cdr3_aa: CASGSGTGELFF

d_call: .
j_call: TRBJ1-4
v_call: TRBV6-5
clone_size: .
cdr3_nt: TGTGCCAGCAGTTACTCGTCCTCTAGGGGTGAAAAACTGTTTTTT
cdr3_aa: CASSYSSSRGEKLFF

d_call: TRBD1
j_call: TRBJ2-7
v_call: TRBV4-3
clone_size: .
cdr3_nt: TGCGCCAGCGGAGCAGGGGGCTCCTACGAGCAGTACTTC
cdr3_aa: CASGAGGSYEQYF

d_call: TRBD1
j_call: TRBJ1-1
v_call: TRBV9
clone_size: .
cdr3_nt: TGTGCCAGCAGCGACGACAGGGGGGAAGCTTTCTTT
cdr3_aa: CASSDDRGEAFF

d_call: TRBD1
j_call: TRBJ2-7
v_call: TRBV4-1
clone_size: few
cdr3_nt: TGCGCCAGCACCGGGACAGGGGTGGGCGAGCAGTACTTC
cdr3_aa: CASTGTGVGEQYF

d_call: .
j_call: TRBJ1-6
v_call: TRBV9
clone_size: .
cdr3_nt: TGTGCCAGCAGCGTAGAGGGGGGGGTCGGTTCACCCCTCCACTTT
cdr3_aa: CASSVEGGVGSPLHF

d_call: .
j_call: TRBJ1-6
v_call: TRBV6-6
clone_size: .
cdr3_nt: TGTGCCAGCAGTTACTCGGGGGACACTGATTCACCCCTCCACTTT
cdr3_aa: CASSYSGDTDSPLHF

d_call: .
j_call: TRBJ2-5
v_call: TRBV5-1
clone_size: once
cdr3_nt: TGCGCCAGCAGCTTGGCACAGGGAGAGACCCAGTACTTC
cdr3_aa: CASSLAQGETQYF

d_call: TRBD2
j_call: TRBJ2-7
v_call: TRBV5-4
clone_size: .
cdr3_nt: TGTGCCAGCAGCTTGCGTGCGGGGGGGCCCTACGAGCAGTACTTC
cdr3_aa: CASSLRAGGPYEQYF

d_call: TRBD2
j_call: TRBJ2-3
v_call: TRBV18
clone_size: .
cdr3_nt: TGTGCCAGCTCACCCGGGACTAGCGGGGGAGATACGCAGTATTTT
cdr3_aa: CASSPGTSGGDTQYF

d_call: .
j_call: TRBJ2-2
v_call: TRBV5-4
clone_size: .
cdr3_nt: TGTGCCAGCAGCTTGTATGCCAGAAACACCGGGGAGCTGTTTTTT
cdr3_aa: CASSLYARNTGELFF

d_call: TRBD1
j_call: TRBJ1-2
v_call: TRBV29-1
clone_size: once
cdr3_nt: TGCAGCGTAGGACAGGACCGGCGGGGCTACACCTTC
cdr3_aa: CSVGQDRRGYTF

d_call: TRBD1
j_call: TRBJ1-2
v_call: TRBV19
clone_size: .
cdr3_nt: TGTGCCAGTAGTATAGACAGTTGGAACAGGGGTGAAGGCTACACCTTC
cdr3_aa: CASSIDSWNRGEGYTF

d_call: .
j_call: TRBJ2-7
v_call: TRBV5-4
clone_size: .
cdr3_nt: TGTGCCAGCAGCTTGGTTGGGAGCTCCTACGAGCAGTACTTC
cdr3_aa: CASSLVGSSYEQYF

d_call: TRBD1
j_call: TRBJ1-2
v_call: TRBV16
clone_size: .
cdr3_nt: TGTGCCAGCAGCGACCTTGAGCAGGGACAGGCCTATGGCTACACCTTC
cdr3_aa: CASSDLEQGQAYGYTF

d_call: .
j_call: TRBJ1-6
v_call: TRBV28
clone_size: .
cdr3_nt: TGTGCCAGCAGTTCTCACCAGTTTTCACCCCTCCACTTT
cdr3_aa: CASSSHQFSPLHF

d_call: TRBD1
j_call: TRBJ1-2
v_call: TRBV2
clone_size: .
cdr3_nt: TGTGCCAGCAGTATTACTCCGGGACAGAACTATGGCTACACCTTC
cdr3_aa: CASSITPGQNYGYTF

d_call: TRBD1
j_call: TRBJ2-7
v_call: TRBV18
clone_size: .
cdr3_nt: TGTGCCAGCTCACCTGGACAGGGGGGATTAGGCGAGCAGTACTTC
cdr3_aa: CASSPGQGGLGEQYF

d_call: TRBD1
j_call: TRBJ1-3
v_call: TRBV4-2
clone_size: .
cdr3_nt: TGTGCCAGCAGCCAAAGCCCGTCGCTTCAGGGGGCCTCTGGAAACACCATATATTTT
cdr3_aa: CASSQSPSLQGASGNTIYF

d_call: .
j_call: TRBJ2-7
v_call: TRBV25-1
clone_size: .
cdr3_nt: TGTGCCAGCTGGGGGGGCTCTTACGAGCAGTACTTC
cdr3_aa: CASWGGSYEQYF

d_call: .
j_call: TRBJ2-1
v_call: TRBV5-1
clone_size: .
cdr3_nt: TGCGCCAGCAGCTTGTCGGAGGGAAGGTACAATGAGCAGTTCTTC
cdr3_aa: CASSLSEGRYNEQFF

d_call: .
j_call: TRBJ1-1
v_call: TRBV20-1
clone_size: .
cdr3_nt: TGCAGTGCTAGTTCCCCCGGACGGGGGAACACTGAAGCTTTCTTT
cdr3_aa: CSASSPGRGNTEAFF

d_call: TRBD1
j_call: TRBJ2-1
v_call: TRBV10-2
clone_size: .
cdr3_nt: TGCGCCAGCAGGGGACAGAAAAGCGATGAGCAGTTCTTC
cdr3_aa: CASRGQKSDEQFF

d_call: .
j_call: TRBJ1-1
v_call: TRBV15
clone_size: .
cdr3_nt: TGTGCCACCAGCAGAGATGGGCGGGAAGCTGAAGCTTTCTTT
cdr3_aa: CATSRDGREAEAFF

d_call: .
j_call: TRBJ1-1
v_call: TRBV5-6
clone_size: .
cdr3_nt: TGTGCCAGCAGCCTGACGGGGATTCCTGAAGCTTTCTTT
cdr3_aa: CASSLTGIPEAFF

d_call: .
j_call: TRBJ2-7
v_call: TRBV13
clone_size: .
cdr3_nt: TGTGCCAGCAGCTTAAGGGGGTCTCGTGAGCAGTACTTC
cdr3_aa: CASSLRGSREQYF

d_call: TRBD2
j_call: TRBJ2-1
v_call: TRBV9
clone_size: few
cdr3_nt: TGTGCCAGCAGCGTAGTCGGTAGCGGGGGGGCCGTTGGTGAGCAGTTCTTC
cdr3_aa: CASSVVGSGGAVGEQFF

d_call: TRBD1
j_call: TRBJ2-1
v_call: TRBV19
clone_size: .
cdr3_nt: TGTGCCAGTAGTACGAGGACAGGGATCTACAATGAGCAGTTCTTC
cdr3_aa: CASSTRTGIYNEQFF

d_call: TRBD1
j_call: TRBJ1-2
v_call: TRBV4-1
clone_size: .
cdr3_nt: TGCGCCAGCAGCCGCGGACAGGGTGATACCTATGGCTACACCTTC
cdr3_aa: CASSRGQGDTYGYTF

d_call: TRBD2
j_call: TRBJ2-3
v_call: TRBV9
clone_size: .
cdr3_nt: TGTGCCAGCAGCCTACATCCTAGCGGGGGCCCCGATGGGGCGCAGTATTTT
cdr3_aa: CASSLHPSGGPDGAQYF

d_call: .
j_call: TRBJ1-1
v_call: TRBV9
clone_size: .
cdr3_nt: TGTGCCAGCAGCGTAGGGGCCTCGAACACTGAAGCTTTCTTT
cdr3_aa: CASSVGASNTEAFF

d_call: TRBD1
j_call: TRBJ2-7
v_call: TRBV19
clone_size: .
cdr3_nt: TGTGCCAGTAGTGCGGCGGACAGGGATCCCTACGAGCAGTACTTC
cdr3_aa: CASSAADRDPYEQYF

d_call: TRBD1
j_call: TRBJ1-2
v_call: TRBV7-2
clone_size: .
cdr3_nt: TGTGCCAGCAGCTTAGGGGCAGGGGGCGAGTATGGCTACACCTTC
cdr3_aa: CASSLGAGGEYGYTF

d_call: .
j_call: TRBJ1-2
v_call: TRBV11-2
clone_size: .
cdr3_nt: TGTGCCAGCAGCAAGTTAGGGACATATGGCTACACCTTC
cdr3_aa: CASSKLGTYGYTF

d_call: .
j_call: TRBJ1-1
v_call: TRBV7-9
clone_size: .
cdr3_nt: TGTGCCAGCAGCTTATCAGGAAACACTGAAGCTTTCTTT
cdr3_aa: CASSLSGNTEAFF

d_call: .
j_call: TRBJ1-4
v_call: TRBV10-1
clone_size: .
cdr3_nt: TGCGCCAGCAGTGAGGGAGGCCCCGAGGAAAAACTGTTTTTT
cdr3_aa: CASSEGGPEEKLFF

d_call: .
j_call: TRBJ2-3
v_call: TRBV9
clone_size: .
cdr3_nt: TGTGCCAGCAGCGAGGGGACAGATACGCAGTATTTT
cdr3_aa: CASSEGTDTQYF

d_call: .
j_call: TRBJ1-2
v_call: TRBV3-1/TRBV3-2
clone_size: .
cdr3_nt: TGTGCCAGCAGCCAAGTGTCAGGTGACGGCTACACCTTC
cdr3_aa: CASSQVSGDGYTF

d_call: .
j_call: TRBJ2-7
v_call: TRBV27
clone_size: .
cdr3_nt: TGTGCCAGCCTCGCCCCAACTTACGAGCAGTACTTC
cdr3_aa: CASLAPTYEQYF

d_call: .
j_call: TRBJ1-5
v_call: TRBV21-1
clone_size: .
cdr3_nt: TGTGCCAGCAGCAGAGAAGGTAACAGGGCCTACAGCAATCAGCCCCAGCATTTT
cdr3_aa: CASSREGNRAYSNQPQHF

d_call: TRBD1
j_call: TRBJ1-2
v_call: TRBV6-4
clone_size: .
cdr3_nt: TGTGCCAGCAGTGACTCGTCGTTGGCACAGGGGGCCGACGGCTACACCTTC
cdr3_aa: CASSDSSLAQGADGYTF

d_call: .
j_call: TRBJ1-1
v_call: TRBV10-2
clone_size: .
cdr3_nt: TGCGCCAGCTCAGACATCGGGGCTGAAGCTTTCTTT
cdr3_aa: CASSDIGAEAFF

d_call: .
j_call: TRBJ1-4
v_call: TRBV18
clone_size: .
cdr3_nt: TGTGCCAGCTCAGCCCGAGACAGCGCAACTAATGAAAAACTGTTTTTT
cdr3_aa: CASSARDSATNEKLFF

d_call: .
j_call: TRBJ1-2
v_call: TRBV7-9
clone_size: .
cdr3_nt: TGTGCCAGCAGCCCTGAGCCATATGGCTACACCTTC
cdr3_aa: CASSPEPYGYTF

d_call: TRBD1
j_call: TRBJ1-6
v_call: TRBV5-4
clone_size: .
cdr3_nt: TGTGCCAGCAGCTGGGGACAGATACTTTCACCCCTCCACTTT
cdr3_aa: CASSWGQILSPLHF

d_call: .
j_call: TRBJ2-3
v_call: TRBV27
clone_size: .
cdr3_nt: TGTGCCAGCAGGCTATACGTCACAGATACGCAGTATTTT
cdr3_aa: CASRLYVTDTQYF

d_call: TRBD1
j_call: TRBJ2-2
v_call: TRBV18
clone_size: .
cdr3_nt: TGTGCCAGCTCACCAACCCTTCCCGGGACAGGAAACACCGGGGAGCTGTTTTTT
cdr3_aa: CASSPTLPGTGNTGELFF

d_call: TRBD2
j_call: TRBJ2-1
v_call: TRBV27
clone_size: .
cdr3_nt: TGTGCCAGCAGTCCAGGGACTAGGTCCAATGAGCAGTTCTTC
cdr3_aa: CASSPGTRSNEQFF

d_call: .
j_call: TRBJ2-5
v_call: TRBV25-1
clone_size: .
cdr3_nt: TGTGCCAGCAGTGTATCGGTGACCCAGTACTTC
cdr3_aa: CASSVSVTQYF

d_call: .
j_call: TRBJ1-3
v_call: TRBV21-1
clone_size: .
cdr3_nt: TGTGCCAGCAGCCCGCTTATAGAGAACTCTGGAAACACCATATATTTT
cdr3_aa: CASSPLIENSGNTIYF

d_call: .
j_call: TRBJ1-3
v_call: TRBV4-2
clone_size: .
cdr3_nt: TGTGCCAGCAGCCAAGCCGGAGGGGGGGCGGGAAACACCATATATTTT
cdr3_aa: CASSQAGGGAGNTIYF

d_call: TRBD1
j_call: TRBJ1-5
v_call: TRBV4-1
clone_size: .
cdr3_nt: TGCGCCAGCAGCCGAACAGGGGATGGCAATCAGCCCCAGCATTTT
cdr3_aa: CASSRTGDGNQPQHF

d_call: TRBD2
j_call: TRBJ2-4
v_call: TRBV4-2
clone_size: .
cdr3_nt: TGTGCCAGCAGCCAAGTGGCTAGCGGGGATGGCATTCAGTACTTC
cdr3_aa: CASSQVASGDGIQYF

d_call: TRBD2
j_call: TRBJ2-1
v_call: TRBV27
clone_size: .
cdr3_nt: TGTGCCAGCAGTTTATCTTTCGGGGCCACTAGCGGTGAGCAGTTCTTC
cdr3_aa: CASSLSFGATSGEQFF

d_call: .
j_call: TRBJ1-6
v_call: TRBV19
clone_size: .
cdr3_nt: TGTGCCAGTAGTGGAGCTAGACCTCTCGGCTCCTATAATTCACCCCTCCACTTT
cdr3_aa: CASSGARPLGSYNSPLHF

d_call: .
j_call: TRBJ2-5
v_call: TRBV7-9
clone_size: .
cdr3_nt: TGTGCCAGCAGCTCCTCCGGGACACGCGTCCAAGAGACCCAGTACTTC
cdr3_aa: CASSSSGTRVQETQYF

d_call: TRBD1
j_call: TRBJ1-2
v_call: TRBV5-1
clone_size: .
cdr3_nt: TGCGCCAGCAGCTCTCAGGGGGCGGACTATGGCTACACCTTC
cdr3_aa: CASSSQGADYGYTF